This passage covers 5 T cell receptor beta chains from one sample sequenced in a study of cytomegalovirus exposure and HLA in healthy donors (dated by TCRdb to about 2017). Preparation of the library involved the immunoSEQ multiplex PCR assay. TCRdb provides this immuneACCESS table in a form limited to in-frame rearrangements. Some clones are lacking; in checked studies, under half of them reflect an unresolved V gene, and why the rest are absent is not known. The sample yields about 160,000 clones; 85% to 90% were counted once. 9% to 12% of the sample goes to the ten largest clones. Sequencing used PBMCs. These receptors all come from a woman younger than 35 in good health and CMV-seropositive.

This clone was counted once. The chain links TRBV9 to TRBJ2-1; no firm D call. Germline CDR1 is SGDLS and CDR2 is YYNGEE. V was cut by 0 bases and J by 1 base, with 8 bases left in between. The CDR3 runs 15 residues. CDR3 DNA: TGTGCCAGCAGCGTAGAGGAGTGGTCCTACAATGAGCAGTTCTTC. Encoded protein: CASSVEEWSYNEQFF.

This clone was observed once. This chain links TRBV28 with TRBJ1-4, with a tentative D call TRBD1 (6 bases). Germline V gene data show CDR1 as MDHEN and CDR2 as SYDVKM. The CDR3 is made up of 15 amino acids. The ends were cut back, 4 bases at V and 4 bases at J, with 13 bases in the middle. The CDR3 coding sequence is TGTGCCAGCAGTTCGCGCCAGGGGTTTAATGAAAAACTGTTTTTT. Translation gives CASSSRQGFNEKLFF.

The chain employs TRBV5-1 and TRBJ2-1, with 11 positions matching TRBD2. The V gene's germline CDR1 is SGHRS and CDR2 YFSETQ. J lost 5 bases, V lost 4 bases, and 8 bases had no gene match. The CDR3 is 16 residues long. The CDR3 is CASSALAGGSNNEQFF. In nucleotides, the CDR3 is TGCGCCAGCAGCGCGCTAGCGGGAGGTTCGAACAATGAGCAGTTCTTC.

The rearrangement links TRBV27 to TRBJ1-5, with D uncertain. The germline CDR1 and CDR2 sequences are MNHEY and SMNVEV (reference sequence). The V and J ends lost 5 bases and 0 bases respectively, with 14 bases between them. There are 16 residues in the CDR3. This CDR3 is CASSPGRRISNQPQHF. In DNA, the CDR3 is TGTGCCAGCAGTCCGGGAAGACGGATTAGCAATCAGCCCCAGCATTTT.

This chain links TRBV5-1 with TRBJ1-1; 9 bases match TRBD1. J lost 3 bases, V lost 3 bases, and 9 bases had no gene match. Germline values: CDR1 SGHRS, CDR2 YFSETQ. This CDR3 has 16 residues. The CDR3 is CASSSAPGQGYTEAFF. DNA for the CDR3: TGCGCCAGCAGCTCTGCCCCCGGACAGGGGTACACTGAAGCTTTCTTT.